This entry describes one T cell receptor (beta chain). Its antigen is undetermined. The protocol was immunoSEQ multiplex PCR, while the TCRdb copy is restricted to in-frame clones and leaves out a portion. The sample holds about 56,000 clones, 70% to 85% seen once. The data originate from a study of a mutant IDH1 vaccine in newly diagnosed glioma. Documented time point: week 47, end of study. It was 300 ug of mutant IDH1 20-mer peptide that made up each vaccine dose, given with topical imiquimod. Germline loops: CDR1 SGHRS, CDR2 YFSETQ. This CDR3 comprises 17 residues. The V gene end was trimmed by 3 bases and the J gene end by 1 base; junction bases not matched to a gene: 3.

The specimen comprised PBMCs, sampled from a glioma patient whose treatment included an IDH1 peptide vaccine. The chain combines TRBV5-1 with TRBJ1-6; the match to TRBD1 covers 11 bases. The source is a man in his fifties or sixties with glioma. DNA for the CDR3: TGCGCCAGCAGCTGGGGGACAGGGGGGTCCTATAATTCACCCCTCCACTTT. Translation: CASSWGTGGSYNSPLHF.